The 19 T cell receptor beta chains below were found in one sample sequenced in a study of STAT5B mutations in CD4+ large granular lymphocyte leukemia. Measured with immunoSEQ multiplex PCR; TCRdb has only the in-frame clones, and not every one. The profile shows about 30,000 clones, roughly 84% of them singletons. Sequenced sample: CD4+ T cells from blood buffy coats. Receptors originate from a human donor in good health.

CDR3 region: CASSYAGIGTEAFF. As DNA, the CDR3 is TGTGCCAGCAGTTATGCAGGGATTGGCACTGAAGCTTTCTTT. The chain recombines TRBV27 with TRBJ1-1; the D gene is possibly TRBD1 (5 bases). The germline CDR1 and CDR2 sequences are MNHEY and SMNVEV (reference sequence). The V gene lost 4 bases and the J gene lost 4 bases, with 13 bases spanning the gap. This CDR3 is built from 14 residues.

This clone was detected only a few times. The chain links TRBV5-4 to TRBJ1-2; D uncertain. The CDR3 runs 13 residues. V lost 2 bases and J 2 bases, leaving 7 bases between the germline ends. Germline V gives CDR1 SGHNT, CDR2 YYREEE (reference sequence). CDR3 DNA: TGTGCCAGCAGCTTTCACGGAAACTATGGCTACACCTTC. Its translation is CASSFHGNYGYTF.

This sequence joins TRBV7-2 and TRBJ1-4; perhaps TRBD1 as D (5 bases). CDR3 size: 15 residues. Trimming stripped 5 bases from V and 7 bases from J, with 17 bases between. CDR1 is SGHTA and CDR2 is FQGNSA in the germline V gene. DNA of the CDR3: TGTGCCAGCAGCCCAGCAGGAGGGGCAAGTGAAAAACTGTTTTTT. It encodes CASSPAGGASEKLFF.

This chain connects TRBV5-1 to TRBJ2-5, with 9 bases that match TRBD2. V was clipped by 0 bases and J by 5 bases; unmatched bases: 5. The CDR3 totals 15 residues. Germline CDR1 is SGHRS and CDR2 is YFSETQ. CDR3: CASSLAPSGAETQYF. The CDR3 region has the DNA TGCGCCAGCAGCTTGGCACCTAGCGGGGCGGAGACCCAGTACTTC.

V is TRBV5-1 and J is TRBJ2-2; 13 bases line up with TRBD2. Germline V gene sequence: CDR1 SGHRS, CDR2 YFSETQ. CDR3 length equals 18 residues. Losses at the gene ends were 4 bases for V and 4 bases for J; bases not matched to a gene: 10. The CDR3 region is CASSHRTSGSSSTGELFF. The DNA for the CDR3 is TGCGCCAGCAGCCACCGGACTAGCGGGAGTTCGAGCACCGGGGAGCTGTTTTTT. Drawing the rest from reference TRBV5-1 and TRBJ2-2, the complete variable domain is KAGVTQTPRYLIKTRGQQVTLSCSPISGHRSVSWYQQTPGQGLQFLFEYFSETQRNKGNFPGRFSGRQFSNSRSEMNVSTLELGDSALYLCASSHRTSGSSSTGELFFGEGSRLTVL.

The chain combines TRBV5-1 with TRBJ1-5, with D possibly TRBD1 on 5 matching bases. V was clipped by 0 bases and J by 4 bases, with 11 bases between them. The germline V gene encodes CDR1 SGHRS and CDR2 YFSETQ. The CDR3 length is 15 residues. The CDR3 is CASSLGGAPNQPQHF. The CDR3, as DNA: TGCGCCAGCAGCTTGGGAGGGGCGCCAAATCAGCCCCAGCATTTT.

The CDR3 spells CASSIGDSPNQPQHF. CDR3 DNA: TGTGCCAGTAGTATAGGGGACAGCCCCAATCAGCCCCAGCATTTT. J is TRBJ1-5 and V is TRBV19; 7 nucleotides match TRBD1. The CDR3 loop spans 15 amino acids. Unmatched junction bases numbered 3, after V lost 1 base and J lost 3 bases. CDR1 is LNHDA, CDR2 SQIVND, per germline (reference sequence).

This sequence joins TRBV6-5 and TRBJ2-1, with D tentatively TRBD1 (6 bases). CDR1 and CDR2 from the germline V gene are MNHEY and SVGAGI. The CDR3 is 14 residues long. Trimming took 0 bases from V and 6 from J, leaving 9 bases between them. In DNA, the CDR3 is TGTGCCAGCAGTTACTCAAGGACAGTCAATGAGCAGTTCTTC. Amino acids: CASSYSRTVNEQFF.

V gene TRBV15 combines with J gene TRBJ2-5; 13 bases map to TRBD2. Germline V gene sequence: CDR1 LNHNV, CDR2 YYDKDF (reference sequence). The CDR3 has 15 amino acids. Trimming cost V 6 bases and J 4 bases; bases outside gene matches: 5. As DNA, the CDR3 is TGTGCCACCAGTAGCCGGACTAGCGGGAGAGAGACCCAGTACTTC. Translated, it gives CATSSRTSGRETQYF.

In its sample, this clone is medium-sized. The rearrangement links TRBV27 to TRBJ2-5; 9 bases align to TRBD2. The CDR3 spans 13 residues. The junction had 2 bases not matched to a gene; V was cut back by 4 bases and J by 5 bases. Per the germline V gene, CDR1 is MNHEY and CDR2 is SMNVEV (reference sequence). CDR3 sequence reads: CASSWTSEETQYF. The CDR3 region has the DNA TGTGCCAGCAGTTGGACTAGCGAGGAGACCCAGTACTTC.

The J gene is TRBJ1-4, the V gene TRBV2; 7 bases match TRBD1. With 6 bases clipped from V and 6 bases from J, the junction kept 13 bases outside the gene matches. Per the germline V gene, CDR1 is SNHLY and CDR2 is FYNNEI. This CDR3 spans 16 amino acids. CDR3 nucleotides: TGTGCCAGCAGAGATCGAACCGGGACAGTCTATGAAAAACTGTTTTTT. The encoded protein is CASRDRTGTVYEKLFF.

This clone was observed a handful of times. The chain carries TRBV7-2 and TRBJ1-3, with D unclear. Germline loops: CDR1 SGHTA, CDR2 FQGNSA. The CDR3 is 15 amino acids. V lost 1 base, J lost 2 bases, and 9 bases lay in between. CDR3 loop: CASSLDLSAGNTIYF. CDR3 nucleotides: TGTGCCAGCAGCTTAGACCTTTCTGCTGGAAACACCATATATTTT.

The genes are TRBV10-3 and TRBJ1-6; no clear D. The V and J ends lost 11 bases and 3 bases respectively, with 11 bases between them. Germline values: CDR1 ENHRY, CDR2 SYGVKD. The CDR3 contains 13 residues. This CDR3 reads CAGRELYNSPLHF. CDR3 nucleotide sequence: TGTGCCGGCCGTGAACTCTATAATTCACCCCTCCACTTT.

V usage is TRBV28 and J usage is TRBJ2-7, with 10 nucleotides matching TRBD2. Losses at the gene ends were 6 bases for V and 4 bases for J; bases not matched to a gene: 18. CDR1 MDHEN and CDR2 SYDVKM come from the germline V gene. This CDR3 has 18 amino acids. CDR3 residues: CASSPRPAGSGGKYEQYF. The CDR3 bases are TGTGCCAGCAGCCCCCGACCCGCAGGTAGCGGGGGGAAGTACGAGCAGTACTTC.

The chain has TRBV27 and TRBJ1-2; D is possibly TRBD1 (5 bases). The germline gives CDR1 MNHEY, CDR2 SMNVEV (reference sequence). Trimming shortened V by 6 bases and J by 8 bases, and 19 bases separated the two germline ends. The CDR3 is made up of 14 amino acids. The CDR3 nucleotides read TGTGCCAGCAGCCGGAATCAGGGTCTCGGCGGCTACACCTTC. This sequence encodes CASSRNQGLGGYTF.

This chain uses TRBV7-2 with TRBJ1-2, with 7 bases identical to TRBD1. This CDR3 has 14 amino acids. CDR1 and CDR2 (germline): SGHTA, FQGNSA. J lost 4 bases, V lost 5 bases, and 7 bases had no gene match. CDR3 residues: CASSRQGGPYGYTF. CDR3 nucleotide sequence: TGTGCCAGCAGCAGACAGGGCGGACCCTATGGCTACACCTTC.

The chain combines TRBV5-6 with TRBJ2-1; the D call may be TRBD1 or TRBD2 (5 bases each). Trimming removed 3 bases from V and 2 bases from J, with 12 bases in between. The CDR3 runs to 15 residues. From germline, CDR1 is SGHDT and CDR2 YYEEEE. CDR3 loop: CASSSGTGPYNEQFF. As DNA, the CDR3 is TGTGCCAGCAGCTCAGGGACCGGCCCCTACAATGAGCAGTTCTTC.

The chain has TRBV6-5 and TRBJ2-1; 14 nucleotides agree with TRBD2. Germline V gene lookup returns CDR1 MNHEY and CDR2 SVGAGI. The CDR3 runs 16 residues. J lost 10 bases, V lost 4 bases, and 9 bases had no gene match. CDR3 DNA sequence: TGTGCCAGCAGTTTCCCGACTAGCGGGGGGGCCGGGGAGCAGTTCTTC. It translates to CASSFPTSGGAGEQFF.

This clone was recorded only once. V is TRBV19 and J is TRBJ1-5, with unresolved D. V gave up 3 bases and J gave up 2 bases, with 11 bases separating them. CDR1 is LNHDA and CDR2 is SQIVND in the germline V gene (reference sequence). CDR3 length equals 15 residues. CDR3 residues: CASSIGDIRNQPQHF. The CDR3 nucleotides read TGTGCCAGTAGTATCGGAGACATTCGCAATCAGCCCCAGCATTTT.